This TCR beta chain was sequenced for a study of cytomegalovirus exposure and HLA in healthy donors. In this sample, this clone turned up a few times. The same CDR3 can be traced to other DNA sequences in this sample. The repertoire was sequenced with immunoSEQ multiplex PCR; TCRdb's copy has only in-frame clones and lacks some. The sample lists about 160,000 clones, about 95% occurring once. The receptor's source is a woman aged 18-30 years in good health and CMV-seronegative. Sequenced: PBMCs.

CDR3: CASSLTGNTEAFF. As DNA, the CDR3 is TGTGCCAGCAGCTTGACAGGGAACACTGAAGCTTTCTTT. The chain recombines TRBV7-9 with TRBJ1-1, with a possible D match to TRBD1 (6 bases). CDR1 SEHNR and CDR2 FQNEAQ come from the germline V gene (reference sequence). V gave up 3 bases and J gave up 1 base, with 6 bases separating them. CDR3 length equals 13 residues.